A selection of T cell receptor beta chains follows, all from one sample in a study of blood T cell repertoires in COVID-19. Assay used: immunoSEQ multiplex PCR; TCRdb lists only in-frame clones, some missing. The sample yields roughly 140,000 clones, roughly 82% seen once. Sequencing input: peripheral blood. These receptors came from a woman aged 45-65 years in a cohort sampled during active or convalescent COVID-19. The CDR3 runs from the conserved cysteine through the conserved F or W. The D gene is left open where the match is weak. Size values are once, few and many counts, or a class for expanded clones, and some rows have none.

NA,TRBJ1-5,TRBV5-8,NA,TGTGCCAGCAGCTTTGAAGGCAGGGCGAGCAATCAGCCCCAGCATTTT,CASSFEGRASNQPQHF
NA,TRBJ1-1,TRBV5-1,NA,TGCGCCAGCAGCTTCTCAGGGATGAACACTGAAGCTTTCTTT,CASSFSGMNTEAFF
NA,TRBJ1-1,TRBV12-3/TRBV12-4,NA,TGTGCCAGCACCCCGGGGGTCACTGAAGCTTTCTTT,CASTPGVTEAFF
TRBD1,TRBJ2-1,TRBV15,NA,TGTGCCACCAGCAGATCGACAGGGGGATACAATGAGCAGTTCTTC,CATSRSTGGYNEQFF
NA,TRBJ1-2,TRBV10-3,NA,TGTGCCATCAGTGAGAACAGGGACCCAACGTGGTATGGCTACACCTTC,CAISENRDPTWYGYTF
NA,TRBJ1-2,TRBV3-1/TRBV3-2,NA,TGTGCCAGCAGCCAAGGGGCTACGGTGCTTTATGGCTACACCTTC,CASSQGATVLYGYTF
NA,TRBJ2-2,TRBV29-1,NA,TGCAGCGTTGAAGTCAGGGTCCCCACCGGGGAGCTGTTTTTT,CSVEVRVPTGELFF
NA,TRBJ2-3,TRBV5-1,NA,TGCGCCAGCAGCTTCTCCGCGGGACCCACAGATACGCAGTATTTT,CASSFSAGPTDTQYF
NA,TRBJ1-3,TRBV30,few,TGTGCCTGGAGTTTCGGTTCCCGGGGAAACACCATATATTTT,CAWSFGSRGNTIYF
TRBD2,TRBJ2-2,TRBV4-3,few,TGCGCCAGCAGCTCAAGCCGGGGGGGGTCCGCCGGGGAGCTGTTTTTT,CASSSSRGGSAGELFF
NA,TRBJ1-3,TRBV7-8,NA,TGTGCCAGCAAGCTACAGGGCGACACCATATATTTT,CASKLQGDTIYF
NA,TRBJ2-7,TRBV12-5,NA,TGTGCTAGTGGTTTGGTATTGGCGGCCGAGCAGTACTTC,CASGLVLAAEQYF
NA,TRBJ1-6,TRBV3-1/TRBV3-2,once,TGTGCCAGCACTCTCGGTTCGGTCCTTAATTCACCCCTCCACTTT,CASTLGSVLNSPLHF
TRBD2,TRBJ2-2,TRBV18,NA,TGTGCCAGCTCACCGGCGCTAGCGGGGACCGGGGAGCTGTTTTTT,CASSPALAGTGELFF
NA,TRBJ1-2,TRBV18,NA,TGTGCCAGCTCTCGCGACAGCCAATCTAACTATGGCTACACCTTC,CASSRDSQSNYGYTF
TRBD2,TRBJ2-7,TRBV2,NA,TGTGCCAGCGGACCCAGCGGGGGGGCCCACGAGCAGTACTTC,CASGPSGGAHEQYF
TRBD1,TRBJ1-6,TRBV10-2,NA,TGCGCCAGCAGTCCGGGACAGGGGGTCTATAATTCACCCCTCCACTTT,CASSPGQGVYNSPLHF
NA,TRBJ2-1,TRBV6-5,NA,TGTGCCAGCGGGAGCTCCTACAATGAGCAGTTCTTC,CASGSSYNEQFF
NA,TRBJ1-1,TRBV12-3/TRBV12-4,NA,TGTGCCAGCAGCGGTACTGTAAACACTGAAGCTTTCTTT,CASSGTVNTEAFF
NA,TRBJ1-2,TRBV19,NA,TGTGCCAGTACTGAGGGTGGCTATGGCTACACCTTC,CASTEGGYGYTF
TRBD1,TRBJ2-7,TRBV18,NA,TGTGCCAGCTCACCAGGGACAGGGGTGGACGAGCAGTACTTC,CASSPGTGVDEQYF
NA,TRBJ1-2,TRBV10-3,few,TGTGCCATCAGTGATCCCCGAGGACAGATGTATGGCTACACCTTC,CAISDPRGQMYGYTF
NA,TRBJ2-1,TRBV5-1,once,TGCGCCAGCAGCCTGACTAGTTCCAACTCCTACAATGAGCAGTTCTTC,CASSLTSSNSYNEQFF
TRBD1,TRBJ2-6,TRBV7-9,NA,TGTGCCAGCAGCAAAGGACAGGGGGTGTCTGGGGCCAACGTCCTGACTTTC,CASSKGQGVSGANVLTF
TRBD1,TRBJ2-5,TRBV6-5,once,TGTGCCAGCAGTTACGACAGGACAGGGTCGGCCCAGTACTTC,CASSYDRTGSAQYF
NA,TRBJ2-7,TRBV13,NA,TGTGCCAGCAGCTTAGGCAGGGGTTACGAGCAGTACTTC,CASSLGRGYEQYF
NA,TRBJ2-7,TRBV30,few,TGTGCCTGGAATCCGGCGGGCTACGAGCAGTACTTC,CAWNPAGYEQYF
NA,TRBJ1-2,TRBV4-1,NA,TGCGCCAGCAGCCCCCCCCGGGGGGCCATTTCGGACAACACCGCCCTTAACTATGGCTACACCTTC,CASSPPRGAISDNTALNYGYTF
TRBD1,TRBJ2-7,TRBV2,few,TGTGCCAGCCGAGGACAGGGCAAAGGCGAGCAGTACTTC,CASRGQGKGEQYF
TRBD1,TRBJ2-7,TRBV3-1/TRBV3-2,NA,TGTGCCAGCAGCCAAACGGGCTTGGGACAGGGAGCCTACGAGCAGTACTTC,CASSQTGLGQGAYEQYF
NA,TRBJ2-3,TRBV5-1,NA,TGCGCCAGCAGCTCCGGACATCCCACAGATACGCAGTATTTT,CASSSGHPTDTQYF
NA,TRBJ1-5,TRBV7-2,NA,TGTGCCAGCAGCCCGAGACAGGAGTATAGCAATCAGCCCCAGCATTTT,CASSPRQEYSNQPQHF
NA,TRBJ1-5,TRBV27,once,TGTGCCAGCAAAAGTTGGGGGGATGGCAATCAGCCCCAGCATTTT,CASKSWGDGNQPQHF
NA,TRBJ2-1,TRBV5-1,NA,TGCGCCAGCAGCTTGGTGCCAGGGCCGGAATCCTACAATGAGCAGTTCTTC,CASSLVPGPESYNEQFF
NA,TRBJ2-1,TRBV5-1,NA,TGCGCCAGCAGCTTGGCGTCAGGGGCTAATGAGCAGTTCTTC,CASSLASGANEQFF
NA,TRBJ2-7,TRBV5-6,NA,TGTGCCAGCAGCATACAATGGAGGGCGGGGACTTACGAGCAGTACTTC,CASSIQWRAGTYEQYF
TRBD1,TRBJ1-5,TRBV7-6,NA,TGTGCCAGCAGCGCCAGACAGGGGATCAGTCAGCCCCAGCATTTT,CASSARQGISQPQHF
TRBD1,TRBJ2-4,TRBV6-6,NA,TGTGCCAGCAGCTCCGGGACAGGGGAGGGGAAAAACATTCAGTACTTC,CASSSGTGEGKNIQYF
NA,TRBJ1-1,TRBV10-3,NA,TGTGCCATCAGTGACCTTTACGGGACTGACACTGAAGCTTTCTTT,CAISDLYGTDTEAFF
NA,TRBJ1-1,TRBV7-6,NA,TGTGCCAGCAGCTCCCTTCAGGGTGAGGACACTGAAGCTTTCTTT,CASSSLQGEDTEAFF
NA,TRBJ1-1,TRBV30,NA,TGTGCCTGGAGTGTATGGGGTACAGGCTCTGAAGCTTTCTTT,CAWSVWGTGSEAFF
TRBD2,TRBJ2-7,TRBV10-3,NA,TGTGCCATCAGTGAGTCCCTAGCGGGGTTTTACGAGCAGTACTTC,CAISESLAGFYEQYF
TRBD1,TRBJ1-5,TRBV10-3,NA,TGTGCCATCAGTGAGGGGGACAGGTCGAATCAGCCCCAGCATTTT,CAISEGDRSNQPQHF
TRBD2,TRBJ2-7,TRBV7-2,NA,TGTGCCAGCAGCTTACTGGGCGGGGGGTCTAGCTCCTACGAGCAGTACTTC,CASSLLGGGSSSYEQYF
TRBD1,TRBJ2-2,TRBV10-2,NA,TGCGCCAGCCGGACAGGGGAGCACACCGGGGAGCTGTTTTTT,CASRTGEHTGELFF